This T cell receptor beta chain derives from a study of cytomegalovirus exposure and HLA in healthy donors. Per the germline V gene, CDR1 is GTSNPN and CDR2 is SVGIG (reference sequence). Losses at the gene ends were 4 bases for V and 5 bases for J; bases not matched to a gene: 4. The CDR3 totals 12 residues. Profiling relied on immunoSEQ multiplex PCR, and the TCRdb table lists in-frame clones only, not all of them. Of 130,000 to 150,000 clones detected, around 88% appear once; the ten largest clones hold approximately 7.5%. This chain joins TRBV30 and TRBJ1-1, with TRBD1 matching over 7 bases. The material sequenced was PBMCs. The sequence was obtained from a young woman in good health and CMV-seropositive. CDR3 sequence: CAWTGGWTEAFF. The CDR3 bases are TGTGCCTGGACAGGGGGATGGACTGAAGCTTTCTTT.